This T cell receptor (beta chain) came from a study of blood T cell repertoires in COVID-19. The length of the CDR3 is 15 residues. V lost 2 bases and J lost 7; bases outside the gene matches: 6. Germline CDR1 and CDR2: SNHLY and FYNNEI. Measured with immunoSEQ multiplex PCR; TCRdb has only the in-frame clones, and not every one. The table shows around 140,000 clones, with 70% to 90% occurring only once. This sequence joins TRBV2 and TRBJ2-1; 9 bases are shared with TRBD1. Sequenced sample: PBMCs or T cells enriched from blood (not recorded which). This clonotype was obtained from a woman in her forties or fifties with acute COVID-19. The CDR3 DNA follows: TGTGCCAGCAGTGAACACAGGGGGCCCTCGAATGAGCAGTTCTTC. Translating gives CASSEHRGPSNEQFF.